This entry lists 20 T cell receptor beta chains sequenced from one sample in a study of CD8+ T cells in alopecia areata. Once RNA had been extracted, it was reverse transcribed into cDNA to act as the sequencing template. The data were produced by immunoSEQ multiplex PCR, yet TCRdb's version contains in-frame clones alone and is incomplete. This sample has about 140,000 clones, with 40% to 65% found just once. The specimen was CD4+ T cells sorted from blood, collected at week 0. The receptor source for this set is a human donor with alopecia areata.

This clone has a handful of counts. This chain connects TRBV6-5 to TRBJ2-2; D might be TRBD1 or TRBD2, each matching 5 bases. Trimming cost V 8 bases and J 0 bases, with 7 bases left between them. The germline CDR1 and CDR2 sequences are MNHEY and SVGAGI. This CDR3 is built from 13 residues. The CDR3 bases are TGTGCCAGCGGGACCGCGAACACCGGGGAGCTGTTTTTT. It encodes CASGTANTGELFF.

As regards this clone: The same CDR3 arises from other DNA sequences in this sample as well. The chain is built from TRBV30 and TRBJ2-7, with D hard to call. V lost 0 bases, J lost 4 bases, and 7 bases lay in between. CDR3 size: 12 residues. Germline V gene lookup returns CDR1 GTSNPN and CDR2 SVGIG (reference sequence). CDR3 in DNA: TGTGCCTGGAGTGTACCTCCTTACGAGCAGTACTTC. Protein: CAWSVPPYEQYF. Using reference TRBV30 and TRBJ2-7 for the parts outside the CDR3, the full variable domain is SQTIHQWPATLVQPVGSPLSLECTVEGTSNPNLYWYRQAAGRGLQLLFYSVGIGQISSEVPQNLSASRPQDRQFILSSKKLLLSDSGFYLCAWSVPPYEQYFGPGTRLTVT.

This chain joins TRBV5-1 and TRBJ2-1, with unresolved D. Per the germline V gene, CDR1 is SGHRS and CDR2 is YFSETQ. The CDR3 runs to 11 residues. V lost 2 bases and J 7 bases, leaving 4 bases between the germline ends. Here the CDR3 DNA reads TGCGCCAGCAGCTTTTTAAATGAGCAGTTCTTC. This encodes CASSFLNEQFF.

This chain links TRBV4-1 with TRBJ1-1; 7 positions agree with TRBD1. The CDR3 length is 15 residues. Germline CDR1 is MGHRA and CDR2 is YSYEKL. The V gene end was trimmed by 4 bases and the J gene end by 1 base; junction bases not matched to a gene: 6. CDR3 in amino acids: CASSPREGANTEAFF. The CDR3, as DNA: TGCGCCAGCAGCCCCCGGGAGGGGGCGAACACTGAAGCTTTCTTT.

This clone has a single count. The chain's CDR3 is CAWSVDGGRPQHF. The CDR3 DNA follows: TGTGCCTGGAGTGTGGACGGGGGGCGGCCCCAGCATTTT. The chain is built from TRBV30 and TRBJ1-5, with D perhaps TRBD1 (6 bases). Trimming left V 0 bases short and J 9 bases short, with 12 bases between. Germline CDR1 and CDR2: GTSNPN and SVGIG (reference sequence). This CDR3 comprises 13 residues.

This clone was detected a few times. The chain uses TRBV7-9 and TRBJ2-5; 7 bases map to TRBD2. This CDR3 spans 14 amino acids. Germline values: CDR1 SEHNR, CDR2 FQNEAQ (reference sequence). J gave up 2 bases and V 1 base, and 1 base lay outside the gene matches. In DNA, the CDR3 is TGTGCCAGCAGCTTAGGACTAGCTCAAGAGACCCAGTACTTC. Protein sequence: CASSLGLAQETQYF.

Only a few counts were recorded for this clone. This chain joins TRBV5-1 and TRBJ2-5; TRBD1 or TRBD2 may be the D gene (6 bases each). The CDR3 contains 14 residues. Germline lookup yields CDR1 SGHRS and CDR2 YFSETQ. Trimming left V 4 bases short and J 5 bases short, with 15 bases between. CDR3 region: CASSLGGGLETQYF. The DNA for the CDR3 is TGCGCCAGCAGCCTAGGTGGGGGGCTCGAGACCCAGTACTTC.

This chain joins TRBV11-2 and TRBJ2-5; possible D gene TRBD1, 6 bases. V was shortened by 7 bases and J by 1 base, with 13 bases between the two germline ends. The CDR3 loop spans 14 amino acids. CDR1 and CDR2 (germline): SGHAT, FQNNGV. In DNA form, the CDR3 reads TGTGCCAGCACCCCTACAGGGCCCCAAGAGACCCAGTACTTC. This codes for CASTPTGPQETQYF.

There are a few counts of this clone. The chain employs TRBV9 and TRBJ2-1; a weak D match, TRBD2 (5 bases). V was shortened by 3 bases and J by 2 bases, with 21 bases between the two germline ends. Germline V gives CDR1 SGDLS, CDR2 YYNGEE. The CDR3 extends over 18 amino acids. CDR3 DNA: TGTGCCAGCAGCGAGTGGGGTGTGCTAGCCCCAGCCTACAATGAGCAGTTCTTC. The encoded protein is CASSEWGVLAPAYNEQFF.

The chain carries TRBV5-1 and TRBJ1-1, with TRBD1 as a possible D gene (6 bases). CDR3 size: 15 residues. CDR1 is SGHRS and CDR2 is YFSETQ in the germline V gene. V was shortened by 0 bases and J by 12 bases, with 21 bases between the two germline ends. DNA of the CDR3: TGCGCCAGCAGCTTGGGGCCCGGGGGCGTCAGGGGACCTTTCTTT. Residues: CASSLGPGGVRGPFF.

The CDR3 protein is CASSPIAGGPTDTQYF. The CDR3 DNA follows: TGTGCCAGCAGCCCTATAGCGGGAGGGCCGACAGATACGCAGTATTTT. The V call is TRBV7-2, the J call TRBJ2-3, with 11 positions matching TRBD2. The CDR3 is 16 residues long. Germline V gene sequence: CDR1 SGHTA, CDR2 FQGNSA. V lost 5 bases, J lost 3 bases, and 7 bases stayed unmatched.

This clone was seen only once. The genes are TRBV27 and TRBJ2-2; 10 bases are shared with TRBD2. V shed 2 bases, J shed 4 bases, and the junction held 7 bases outside the gene matches. The CDR3 runs to 17 residues. Germline lookup yields CDR1 MNHEY and CDR2 SMNVEV (reference sequence). The CDR3 protein is CASSLLAGVAITGELFF. CDR3 DNA: TGTGCCAGCAGTTTACTAGCGGGAGTAGCGATCACCGGGGAGCTGTTTTTT.

This rearrangement joins TRBV11-3 to TRBJ2-5; 10 bases are shared with TRBD1. The J call may be wrong; the DNA end is better matched by TRBJ2-7. Germline V lookup: CDR1 SGHNT, CDR2 YENEEA. The CDR3 spans 15 residues. CDR3 loop: CASSSEGTGVSEQYF. The DNA of the CDR3 is TGTGCCAGCAGCTCAGAAGGGACAGGGGTTTCCGAGCAGTACTTC.

This chain links TRBV25-1 with TRBJ2-2; possible D gene TRBD1, 6 bases. This CDR3 is built from 16 residues. V lost 5 bases, J lost 5 bases, and 18 bases lay in between. CDR1 and CDR2 (germline): MGHDK, SYGVNS. The CDR3 DNA reads TGTGCCAGCAGTACGCATGGGGGCGTGGGTACCGGGGAGCTGTTTTTT. This translates into CASSTHGGVGTGELFF.

This chain links TRBV27 with TRBJ1-2; a possible D gene is TRBD1 (6 bases). The CDR3 is 14 residues long. V lost 3 bases to trimming and J lost 7 bases, with 15 bases between them. Germline CDR1 and CDR2: MNHEY and SMNVEV (reference sequence). CDR3 DNA: TGTGCCAGCAGTTTCCGTGGGGGGCGCGGTGGCTACACCTTC. Amino acid sequence: CASSFRGGRGGYTF.

About this clone: Additional DNA sequences in this sample encode the identical CDR3. V usage is TRBV30 and J usage is TRBJ1-5, with D unresolved. The germline V gene encodes CDR1 GTSNPN and CDR2 SVGIG (reference sequence). The CDR3 has 13 residues. Trimming cost V 0 bases and J 2 bases, with 5 bases left between them. CDR3 loop: CAWSVQGNQPQHF. In nucleotides, the CDR3 is TGTGCCTGGAGTGTCCAGGGCAATCAGCCCCAGCATTTT. Looking up the rest from reference TRBV30 and TRBJ1-5 gives the full variable domain: SQTIHQWPATLVQPVGSPLSLECTVEGTSNPNLYWYRQAAGRGLQLLFYSVGIGQISSEVPQNLSASRPQDRQFILSSKKLLLSDSGFYLCAWSVQGNQPQHFGDGTRLSIL.

This chain connects TRBV29-1 to TRBJ2-2; possibly TRBD2 for D (7 bases). V was clipped by 5 bases and J by 0 bases, with 13 bases between them. The germline V gene has CDR1 SQVTM and CDR2 ANQGSEA. The CDR3 has 15 residues. The DNA for the CDR3 is TGCAGCGTTAGTACGGGGGGCCCGAACACCGGGGAGCTGTTTTTT. Translated: CSVSTGGPNTGELFF.

V and J are TRBV27 and TRBJ2-7; 8 nucleotides align to TRBD2. This CDR3 has 14 amino acids. V gave up 3 bases and J gave up 4 bases; unmatched junction bases: 5. CDR1 is MNHEY and CDR2 is SMNVEV in the germline V gene (reference sequence). The CDR3 protein is CASSFVGRVYEQYF. In DNA form, the CDR3 reads TGTGCCAGCAGTTTTGTCGGGAGGGTATACGAGCAGTACTTC.

Only a few counts were recorded for this clone. The J gene is TRBJ1-1, the V gene TRBV30; maybe TRBD1 (5 bases). From germline, CDR1 is GTSNPN and CDR2 SVGIG (reference sequence). This CDR3 contains 12 residues. V was pared by 4 bases and J by 2 bases, with 8 bases between. CDR3 residues: CAWIRGNTEAFF. Written as DNA, the CDR3 is TGTGCCTGGATAAGGGGCAACACTGAAGCTTTCTTT.

This clone appeared a few times. The J gene is TRBJ2-7, the V gene TRBV30, with D unresolved. Germline V lookup: CDR1 GTSNPN, CDR2 SVGIG (reference sequence). Between the trimmed V and J ends, which lost 2 bases and 3 bases, there was a span of 5 bases. CDR3 length: 11 amino acids. DNA for the CDR3: TGTGCCTGGAGTCCGGGCTACGAGCAGTACTTC. It specifies CAWSPGYEQYF. The complete variable domain, with remaining parts taken from reference TRBV30 and TRBJ2-7, reads SQTIHQWPATLVQPVGSPLSLECTVEGTSNPNLYWYRQAAGRGLQLLFYSVGIGQISSEVPQNLSASRPQDRQFILSSKKLLLSDSGFYLCAWSPGYEQYFGPGTRLTVT.